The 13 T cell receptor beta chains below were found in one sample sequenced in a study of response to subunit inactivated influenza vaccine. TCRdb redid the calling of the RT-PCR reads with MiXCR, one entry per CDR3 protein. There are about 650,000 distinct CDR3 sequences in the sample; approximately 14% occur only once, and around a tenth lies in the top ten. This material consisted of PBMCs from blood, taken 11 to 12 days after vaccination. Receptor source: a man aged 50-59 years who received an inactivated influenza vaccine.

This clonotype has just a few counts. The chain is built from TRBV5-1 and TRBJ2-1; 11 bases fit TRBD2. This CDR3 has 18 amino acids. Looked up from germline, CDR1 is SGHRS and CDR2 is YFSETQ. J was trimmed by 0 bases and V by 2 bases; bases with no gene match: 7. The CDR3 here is CASSFTSGGQSSYNEQFF. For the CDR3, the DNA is TGCGCCAGCAGCTTTACTAGCGGGGGCCAGAGCTCCTACAATGAGCAGTTCTTC.

The CDR3 nucleotides are TGTGCCAGCAGTTTAACCTCACCACTAGCACTCCGCACAGATACGCAGTATTTT. It is translated as CASSLTSPLALRTDTQYF. The chain combines TRBV12-3 or TRBV12-4 with TRBJ2-3; D might be TRBD2 (6 bases). The CDR3 runs 18 residues. The ends were cut back, 2 bases at V and 1 base at J, with 19 bases in the middle.

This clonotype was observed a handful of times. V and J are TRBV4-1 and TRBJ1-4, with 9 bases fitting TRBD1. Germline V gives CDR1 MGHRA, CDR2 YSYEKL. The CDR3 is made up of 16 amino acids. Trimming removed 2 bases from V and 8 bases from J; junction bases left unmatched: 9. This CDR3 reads CASSQMPGQGLEKLFF. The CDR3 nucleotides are TGCGCCAGCAGCCAAATGCCGGGACAGGGCCTCGAAAAACTGTTTTTT.

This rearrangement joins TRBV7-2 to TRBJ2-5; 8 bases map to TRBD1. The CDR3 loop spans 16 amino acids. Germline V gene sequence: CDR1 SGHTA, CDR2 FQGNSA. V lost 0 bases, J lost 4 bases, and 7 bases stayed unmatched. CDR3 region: CASSLAGQGVGETQYF. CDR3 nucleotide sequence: TGTGCCAGCAGCTTAGCAGGACAGGGAGTAGGAGAGACCCAGTACTTC. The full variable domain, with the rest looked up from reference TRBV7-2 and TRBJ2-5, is GAGVSQSPSNKVTEKGKDVELRCDPISGHTALYWYRQSLGQGLEFLIYFQGNSAPDKSGLPSDRFSAERTGGSVSTLTIQRTQQEDSAVYLCASSLAGQGVGETQYFGPGTRLLVL.

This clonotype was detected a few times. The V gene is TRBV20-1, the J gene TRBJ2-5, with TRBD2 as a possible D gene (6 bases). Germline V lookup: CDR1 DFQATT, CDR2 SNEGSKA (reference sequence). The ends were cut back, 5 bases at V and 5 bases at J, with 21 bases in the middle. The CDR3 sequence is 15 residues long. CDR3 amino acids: CSAETSPGGWETQYF. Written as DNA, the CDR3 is TGCAGTGCTGAGACTTCGCCTGGGGGGTGGGAGACCCAGTACTTC.

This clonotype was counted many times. The CDR3: CASSWGGETQYF. CDR3 in DNA: TGTGCCAGCAGTTGGGGCGGAGAGACCCAGTACTTC. V and J are TRBV12-3 or TRBV12-4 and TRBJ2-5, with D tentatively TRBD1 (5 bases). The CDR3 covers 12 residues. The germline V and J ends were trimmed by 4 bases and 4 bases, with 7 bases remaining between them.

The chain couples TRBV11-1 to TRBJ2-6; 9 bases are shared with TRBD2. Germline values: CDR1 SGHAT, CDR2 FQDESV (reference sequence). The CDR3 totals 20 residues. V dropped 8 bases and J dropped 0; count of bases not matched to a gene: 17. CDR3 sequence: CASASLAGGPKGSGANVLTF. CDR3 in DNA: TGTGCCAGCGCCTCGCTTGCGGGAGGGCCGAAGGGCTCTGGGGCCAACGTCCTGACTTTC.

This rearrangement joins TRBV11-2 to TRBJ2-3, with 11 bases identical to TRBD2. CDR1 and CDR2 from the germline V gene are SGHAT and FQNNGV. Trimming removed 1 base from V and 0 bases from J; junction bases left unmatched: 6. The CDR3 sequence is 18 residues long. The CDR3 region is CASSLGTSGGSSTDTQYF. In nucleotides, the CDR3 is TGTGCCAGCAGCTTAGGAACTAGCGGGGGATCTAGCACAGATACGCAGTATTTT.

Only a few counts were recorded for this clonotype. CDR3 loop: CASSVGQGVAYEQYF. The CDR3 nucleotides read TGTGCCAGCAGCGTAGGCCAGGGGGTGGCCTACGAGCAGTACTTC. The rearrangement links TRBV9 to TRBJ2-7, with 7 bases lining up with TRBD1. With V trimmed by 0 bases and J by 2 bases, 5 bases remained unmatched. This CDR3 region has 15 residues. CDR1 is SGDLS and CDR2 is YYNGEE in the germline V gene.

The CDR3 nucleotides are TGTGCCAGCAGTTTCGGGCCGGGTGGCTACACCTTC. Amino acids: CASSFGPGGYTF. The chain is built from TRBV12-3 or TRBV12-4 and TRBJ1-2, with D unresolved. The CDR3 consists of 12 residues. With 3 bases removed from V and 7 bases from J, the gap between germline ends came to 9 bases.

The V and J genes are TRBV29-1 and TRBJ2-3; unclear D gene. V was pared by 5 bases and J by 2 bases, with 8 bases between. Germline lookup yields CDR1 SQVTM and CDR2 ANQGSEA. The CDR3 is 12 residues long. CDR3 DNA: TGCAGCGTTAGGGTTGCCACAGATACGCAGTATTTT. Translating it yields CSVRVATDTQYF.

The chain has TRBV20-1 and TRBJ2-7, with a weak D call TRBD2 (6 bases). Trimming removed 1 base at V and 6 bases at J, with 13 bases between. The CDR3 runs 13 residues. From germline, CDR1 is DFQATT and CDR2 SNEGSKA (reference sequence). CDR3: CSARVGGWGEQYF. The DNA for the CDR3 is TGCAGTGCTAGAGTTGGGGGGTGGGGCGAGCAGTACTTC.

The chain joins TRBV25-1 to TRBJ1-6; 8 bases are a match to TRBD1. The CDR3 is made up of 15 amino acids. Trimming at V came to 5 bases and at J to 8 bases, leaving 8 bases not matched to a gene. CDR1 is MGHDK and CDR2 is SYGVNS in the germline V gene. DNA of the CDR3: TGTGCCAGCAGTCAAAAGACAGGGGCCTATTCACCCCTCCACTTT. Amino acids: CASSQKTGAYSPLHF.